The 16 T cell receptor beta chains below were found in one sample sequenced in a study of spatial heterogeneity in lung cancer. In TCRdb, the 5' RACE reads were re-called with MiXCR into one record per CDR3 protein. Counted here are about 120,000 distinct CDR3 sequences, over 9% occurring once; the ten biggest clones make up over 15%. The time point here: blood at routine non-recurrence follow-up after resection. Sequencing was performed on whole RNA extracted from tumor and nontumor lung tissue, or from frozen PBMC, and the material was left unsorted. This specimen consisted of PBMCs, obtained at follow-up. The receptors originated from a male donor with early-stage non-small cell lung cancer.

This clonotype was recorded many times. This chain uses TRBV7-2 with TRBJ2-3, with 10 bases that match TRBD2. Losses at the gene ends were 5 bases for V and 6 bases for J; bases not matched to a gene: 8. Germline V lookup: CDR1 SGHTA, CDR2 FQGNSA. This CDR3 is 15 amino acids long. The chain's CDR3 is CASSQSGGAGDTQYF. As DNA, the CDR3 is TGTGCCAGCAGCCAAAGCGGGGGGGCCGGGGATACGCAGTATTTT.

The rearrangement joins TRBV5-8 to TRBJ2-1; no reliable D call. The V end lost 1 base, the J end lost 6 bases, and 14 bases lay between the germline ends. CDR3 length: 15 amino acids. Germline-derived CDR1 and CDR2 are SGHTS and YDEGEE. In DNA, the CDR3 is TGTGCCAGCAGCTTGAGTTCCCGGCGTGGCAATGAGCAGTTCTTC. Amino acids: CASSLSSRRGNEQFF. Together with reference TRBV5-8 and TRBJ2-1, the CDR3 gives the full variable domain: EAGVTQSPTHLIKTRGQQATLRCSPISGHTSVYWYQQALGLGLQFLLWYDEGEERNRGNFPPRFSGRQFPNYSSELNVNALELEDSALYLCASSLSSRRGNEQFFGPGTRLTVL.

As concerns this clonotype: The junction differs from germline at one of its ends, possibly a read error. The J gene is TRBJ2-1, the V gene TRBV7-2; 9 bases fit TRBD2. This CDR3 contains 15 residues. Germline assignment: CDR1 SGHTA and CDR2 FQGNSA. CDR3 in amino acids: CVSSLRLADSGGQFF. In nucleotides, the CDR3 is TGTGTCAGCAGCTTGCGACTAGCGGATTCGGGCGGGCAGTTCTTC.

This clonotype occurred many times. V and J are TRBV12-3 or TRBV12-4 and TRBJ1-2; D may be TRBD1 (5 bases). The CDR3 has 13 residues. The V end was cut by 5 bases, the J end by 8 bases, with 15 bases between. The CDR3 loop reads CASSRDSPGGYTF. Written as DNA, the CDR3 is TGTGCCAGCAGTAGGGACTCTCCAGGGGGCTACACCTTC.

This clonotype was seen many times. This chain joins TRBV29-1 and TRBJ2-3; no firm D call. The CDR3 spans 10 residues. Germline-derived CDR1 and CDR2 are SQVTM and ANQGSEA. V shed 6 bases and J shed 9 bases, with 10 bases lying between them. The DNA of the CDR3 is TGCAGCGTCGACTCGTACACGCAGTATTTT. Translating gives CSVDSYTQYF.

In its sample, this clonotype was seen many times. This sequence joins TRBV27 and TRBJ2-1, with unresolved D. Germline loops: CDR1 MNHEY, CDR2 SMNVEV (reference sequence). The CDR3 length is 13 residues. V lost 5 bases, J lost 10 bases, and 15 bases lay in between. CDR3 sequence: CASSLQTVGEQFF. The CDR3 coding sequence is TGTGCCAGCAGTCTCCAAACAGTGGGGGAGCAGTTCTTC.

This chain uses TRBV6-5 with TRBJ1-2, with no clear D. Trimming stripped 1 base from V and 7 bases from J, with 10 bases between. CDR3 size: 13 residues. CDR1 is MNHEY and CDR2 is SVGAGI in the germline V gene. CDR3 sequence: CASSYFLEGGYTF. CDR3 coding DNA: TGTGCCAGCAGTTACTTTTTGGAGGGTGGCTACACCTTC.

This clonotype has ten or more counts. The rearrangement uses TRBV3-1 and TRBJ1-2, with D unclear. The CDR3 length is 13 residues. Germline V CDR1 and CDR2: LGHDT, YNNKEL (reference sequence). Trimming cost V 1 base and J 1 base, with 4 bases left between them. The CDR3 region is CASSQAVNYGYTF. The CDR3 coding sequence is TGTGCCAGCAGCCAAGCAGTTAACTATGGCTACACCTTC.

This clonotype appeared many times. This rearrangement joins TRBV28 to TRBJ2-7; 7 nucleotides agree with TRBD2. Germline V gene data show CDR1 as MDHEN and CDR2 as SYDVKM. V dropped 3 bases and J dropped 3; count of bases not matched to a gene: 8. The CDR3 length is 15 residues. The CDR3 loop reads CASSFAGGEVYEQYF. DNA for the CDR3: TGTGCCAGCAGTTTTGCTGGGGGGGAGGTCTACGAGCAGTACTTC.

The rearrangement links TRBV6-2 or TRBV6-3 to TRBJ2-7; 9 nucleotides agree with TRBD1. This CDR3 has 15 amino acids. V shed 0 bases and J 1 base; nucleotides not matched to a gene: 1. Germline loops: CDR1 MNHEY, CDR2 SVGEGT. The CDR3 DNA reads TGTGCCAGCAGTTACTCGACAGGGGGGTCCTACGAGCAGTACTTC. Residues: CASSYSTGGSYEQYF.

This clonotype was counted a few times. V gene TRBV3-1 combines with J gene TRBJ2-5; 10 positions match TRBD2. CDR1 and CDR2 from the germline V gene are LGHDT and YNNKEL (reference sequence). The CDR3 loop spans 16 amino acids. The junction had 9 bases not matched to a gene; V was cut back by 3 bases and J by 5 bases. This CDR3 reads CASSQRRVAGGETQYF. The CDR3 DNA follows: TGTGCCAGCAGCCAGAGAAGGGTAGCGGGGGGTGAGACCCAGTACTTC.

The chain uses TRBV18 and TRBJ2-7, with D possibly being TRBD1 (8 bases). The CDR3 has 17 amino acids. The germline V gene encodes CDR1 KGHSH and CDR2 LQKENI. Trimming pared 6 bases from V and 5 bases from J, leaving 26 bases between. The CDR3 protein is CASSPMIGRQGRDEQYF. The CDR3 bases are TGTGCCAGCTCCCCTATGATAGGACGACAGGGGAGGGACGAGCAGTACTTC.

This clonotype showed up just a few times. V and J are TRBV20-1 and TRBJ1-2, with 7 bases lining up with TRBD1. V dropped 4 bases and J dropped 3; count of bases not matched to a gene: 11. The CDR3 is 15 residues long. Germline V gives CDR1 DFQATT, CDR2 SNEGSKA (reference sequence). CDR3 loop: CSAMAPRGTDYGYTF. The CDR3 DNA is TGCAGTGCTATGGCCCCCAGGGGGACCGACTATGGCTACACCTTC.

This clonotype was seen a handful of times. J is TRBJ1-6 and V is TRBV5-1; D gene uncertain. The V and J ends lost 1 base and 7 bases respectively, with 15 bases between them. Germline V gene data show CDR1 as SGHRS and CDR2 as YFSETQ. This CDR3 has 16 residues. The CDR3 spells CASSLSGGLGNSPLHF. CDR3 coding DNA: TGCGCCAGCAGCTTGTCCGGCGGCTTGGGGAATTCACCCCTCCACTTT. Filled out from reference TRBV5-1 and TRBJ1-6, the complete variable domain reads KAGVTQTPRYLIKTRGQQVTLSCSPISGHRSVSWYQQTPGQGLQFLFEYFSETQRNKGNFPGRFSGRQFSNSRSEMNVSTLELGDSALYLCASSLSGGLGNSPLHFGNGTRLTVT.

The chain carries TRBV10-3 and TRBJ2-7, with a possible D match to TRBD2 (5 bases). The V gene lost 7 bases and the J gene lost 7 bases, with 29 bases spanning the gap. This CDR3 comprises 17 residues. The germline V gene encodes CDR1 ENHRY and CDR2 SYGVKD. The CDR3 here is CAITNSRVGGGPGEQYF. The CDR3 DNA follows: TGTGCCATCACGAATTCGAGGGTTGGCGGCGGCCCGGGGGAGCAGTACTTC.

This clonotype was seen only a few times. This chain uses TRBV19 with TRBJ2-2; 7 nucleotides align to TRBD2. Germline CDR1 is LNHDA and CDR2 is SQIVND (reference sequence). This CDR3 has 14 amino acids. Trimming cost V 10 bases and J 4 bases; bases outside gene matches: 9. DNA of the CDR3: TGTGCCACCACGGGACTATTCGTCACCGGGGAGCTGTTTTTT. This translates into CATTGLFVTGELFF. Variable domain in full (rest from reference TRBV19 and TRBJ2-2): DGGITQSPKYLFRKEGQNVTLSCEQNLNHDAMYWYRQDPGQGLRLIYYSQIVNDFQKGDIAEGYSVSREKKESFPLTVTSAQKNPTAFYLCATTGLFVTGELFFGEGSRLTVL.